The 18 T cell receptor beta chains presented below share a single source sample, sequenced in a study of T cell responses to AZD1222 COVID-19 vaccine. Profiled with immunoSEQ multiplex PCR; TCRdb holds only in-frame clones, not every one. The sample lists 85,000 or so clones; 90% were seen once. The sample in question was peripheral blood, obtained on day 0 of AZD1222 vaccination. These receptors were obtained from an adult in good health.

The rearrangement joins TRBV11-3 to TRBJ2-5, with 8 positions matching TRBD2. V trimming: 4 bases; J trimming: 5 bases; junction bases outside the gene matches: 6. This CDR3 region has 14 residues. CDR1 and CDR2 (germline): SGHNT, YENEEA. CDR3 amino acids: CASSSLAGWETQYF. The CDR3 bases are TGTGCCAGCAGCTCATTAGCGGGGTGGGAGACCCAGTACTTC.

This clone was observed once. The V call is TRBV28, the J call TRBJ2-1; possibly TRBD2 for D (5 bases). Trimming cost V 3 bases and J 0 bases, with 9 bases left between them. This CDR3 is built from 15 residues. Germline loops: CDR1 MDHEN, CDR2 SYDVKM. The CDR3 DNA sequence: TGTGCCAGCAGTTTCCACGGAGGCTCCTACAATGAGCAGTTCTTC. Translated: CASSFHGGSYNEQFF.

The chain combines TRBV12-5 with TRBJ1-1; TRBD1 aligns across 8 bases. J gave up 4 bases and V 7 bases, and 8 bases lay outside the gene matches. The CDR3 runs 14 residues. CDR1 is LGHNT, CDR2 FRNRAP, per germline. CDR3 sequence: CASVGTGWSTEAFF. The CDR3, as DNA: TGTGCTAGTGTCGGGACAGGTTGGAGCACTGAAGCTTTCTTT.

This chain links TRBV29-1 with TRBJ1-2; D is undetermined. The CDR3 extends over 11 amino acids. The V and J ends lost 5 bases and 3 bases respectively, with 7 bases between them. The germline CDR1 and CDR2 sequences are SQVTM and ANQGSEA. The CDR3: CSVLLDYGYTF. The CDR3 DNA follows: TGCAGCGTTCTGCTCGACTATGGCTACACCTTC.

The rearrangement uses TRBV6-5 and TRBJ2-7, with TRBD1 matching 8 bases. CDR3 size: 13 residues. J was trimmed by 5 bases and V by 6 bases; bases with no gene match: 6. Germline values: CDR1 MNHEY, CDR2 SVGAGI. The CDR3 bases are TGTGCCAGCAGACCGACAGGGGACCACGAGCAGTACTTC. Translating it yields CASRPTGDHEQYF.

The V gene is TRBV19, the J gene TRBJ1-2, with 7 nucleotides matching TRBD1. Trimming cost V 7 bases and J 4 bases; bases outside gene matches: 12. The CDR3 extends over 15 amino acids. From germline, CDR1 is LNHDA and CDR2 SQIVND (reference sequence). CDR3 in amino acids: CASIPTRDSFYGYTF. As DNA, the CDR3 is TGTGCCAGTATTCCAACCCGGGACAGCTTCTATGGCTACACCTTC.

The chain's CDR3 is CASSPQTPVTGELFF. The DNA for the CDR3 is TGTGCCAGCAGCCCGCAGACACCCGTAACCGGGGAGCTGTTTTTT. The V call is TRBV7-9, the J call TRBJ2-2; D gene uncertain. Trimming shortened V by 5 bases and J by 5 bases, and 15 bases separated the two germline ends. Germline lookup yields CDR1 SEHNR and CDR2 FQNEAQ (reference sequence). CDR3 length: 15 amino acids.

J is TRBJ1-3 and V is TRBV4-3; a weak D match, TRBD1 (6 bases). The CDR3 extends over 18 amino acids. Germline V CDR1 and CDR2: LGHNA, YSLEER. Trimming stripped 2 bases from V and 0 bases from J, with 17 bases between. The CDR3 coding sequence is TGCGCCAGCAGCCAAACTACAGGGCAGACTTTCTCTGGAAACACCATATATTTT. Protein sequence: CASSQTTGQTFSGNTIYF.

This rearrangement joins TRBV27 to TRBJ2-1, with 8 bases lining up with TRBD2. Germline-derived CDR1 and CDR2 are MNHEY and SMNVEV (reference sequence). The CDR3 runs to 17 residues. Germline trimming cut 5 bases from V and 1 base from J; bases unmatched to any gene: 10. CDR3 sequence (DNA): TGTGCCAGCAGTACCAACACCGGGACTAGGTCCTACAATGAGCAGTTCTTC. As protein: CASSTNTGTRSYNEQFF.

V gene TRBV27 combines with J gene TRBJ1-1; the D gene is possibly TRBD1 (5 bases). Germline CDR1 and CDR2: MNHEY and SMNVEV (reference sequence). The germline V and J ends were trimmed by 8 bases and 2 bases, with 12 bases remaining between them. The CDR3 totals 13 residues. This chain's CDR3 is CASRLGRNTEAFF. CDR3 DNA sequence: TGTGCCAGCCGATTGGGACGAAACACTGAAGCTTTCTTT.

This chain uses TRBV6-5 with TRBJ2-3, with 8 bases identical to TRBD2. Germline V gives CDR1 MNHEY, CDR2 SVGAGI. This CDR3 contains 13 residues. Losses at the gene ends were 7 bases for V and 1 base for J; bases not matched to a gene: 1. CDR3: CASNGGGTDTQYF. The DNA of the CDR3 is TGTGCCAGCAACGGGGGGGGCACAGATACGCAGTATTTT.

The J gene is TRBJ2-2, the V gene TRBV2; no firm D call. There are 14 residues in the CDR3. Looked up from germline, CDR1 is SNHLY and CDR2 is FYNNEI. V gave up 1 base and J gave up 4 bases, with 7 bases separating them. The CDR3 region is CASSEVISTGELFF. The CDR3 DNA follows: TGTGCCAGCAGTGAAGTCATTTCCACCGGGGAGCTGTTTTTT.

The rearrangement joins TRBV2 to TRBJ1-2; D gene ambiguous. The germline CDR1 and CDR2 sequences are SNHLY and FYNNEI. Trimming took off 5 bases at V and 4 bases at J, with 11 bases between the two ends. This CDR3 has 13 amino acids. CDR3: CASSSAERYGYTF. For the CDR3, the DNA is TGTGCCAGCAGTTCGGCGGAACGCTATGGCTACACCTTC.

The chain recombines TRBV7-6 with TRBJ1-1, with 8 bases aligning to TRBD1. This CDR3 is 15 amino acids long. The ends lost 1 base at V and 10 bases at J; junction bases unmatched: 11. Germline V lookup: CDR1 SGHVS, CDR2 FNYEAQ. The CDR3 loop is CASSLDMSGGGVAFF. The CDR3 DNA follows: TGTGCCAGCAGCTTAGATATGTCAGGGGGCGGTGTAGCTTTCTTT.

By proportion, this clone is medium-sized. The chain employs TRBV5-6 and TRBJ1-1, with D possibly matching TRBD1 (5 bases). The CDR3 is made up of 14 amino acids. The ends were cut back, 1 base at V and 5 bases at J, with 12 bases in the middle. Germline lookup yields CDR1 SGHDT and CDR2 YYEEEE. CDR3 nucleotide sequence: TGTGCCAGCAGCTTGCAGGACATGTCGACTGAAGCTTTCTTT. The encoded protein is CASSLQDMSTEAFF.

The rearrangement uses TRBV6-1 and TRBJ1-5; tentative D call: TRBD1 (6 bases). CDR3 length equals 17 residues. The V and J ends lost 2 bases and 5 bases respectively, with 19 bases between them. Germline CDR1 reads MNHNS; CDR2 reads SASEGT. CDR3 bases: TGTGCCAGCAGTGAAAATTACGGAGGGGGGTTATATCAGCCCCAGCATTTT. Protein sequence: CASSENYGGGLYQPQHF.

Here the CDR3 DNA reads TGCGCCAGCAGCTTAGGGGATCTGGGTTCTGGGGCCAACGTCCTGACTTTC. Protein product: CASSLGDLGSGANVLTF. The genes are TRBV5-1 and TRBJ2-6, with D possibly TRBD1 on 5 matching bases. Trimming stripped 2 bases from V and 1 base from J, with 13 bases between. The CDR3 has 17 residues. CDR1 SGHRS and CDR2 YFSETQ come from the germline V gene.

This sequence joins TRBV7-9 and TRBJ2-7; 9 nucleotides line up with TRBD1. CDR1 is SEHNR, CDR2 FQNEAQ, per germline (reference sequence). The junction had 6 bases not matched to a gene; V was cut back by 2 bases and J by 4 bases. CDR3 size: 15 residues. CDR3 protein: CASSLSLDRGYEQYF. CDR3 DNA sequence: TGTGCCAGCAGCTTAAGCTTGGACAGGGGTTACGAGCAGTACTTC.